Below, one TCR beta chain is given with its context. This specimen belongs to a study of control samples from healthy donors and cancer patients. The protocol was immunoSEQ multiplex PCR, while the TCRdb copy is restricted to in-frame clones and leaves out a portion. The sample includes some 130,000 clones, around 93% of them seen just once. CDR1 and CDR2 (germline): SGHRS, YFSETQ. V was pared by 0 bases and J by 4 bases, with 10 bases of the junction left unmatched. The CDR3 runs to 17 residues. V and J are TRBV5-1 and TRBJ1-2, with TRBD1 identical over 9 bases. The specimen sequenced was PBMCs. This sequence was found in a man aged 50-60 years with head and neck cancer. Here the CDR3 reads CASSLARGQGSLYGYTF. CDR3 sequence (DNA): TGCGCCAGCAGCTTGGCGCGAGGACAGGGGTCTCTCTATGGCTACACCTTC.